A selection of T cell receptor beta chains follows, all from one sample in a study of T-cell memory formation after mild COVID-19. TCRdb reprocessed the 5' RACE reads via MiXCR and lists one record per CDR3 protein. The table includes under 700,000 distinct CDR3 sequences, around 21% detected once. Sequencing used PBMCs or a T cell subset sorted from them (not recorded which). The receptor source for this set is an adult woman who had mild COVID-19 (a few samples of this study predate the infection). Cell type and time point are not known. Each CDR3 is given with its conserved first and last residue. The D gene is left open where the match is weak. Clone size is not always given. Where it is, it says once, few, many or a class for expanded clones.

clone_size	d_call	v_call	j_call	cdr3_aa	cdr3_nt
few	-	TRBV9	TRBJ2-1	CASSPAVAEPNNEQFF	TGTGCCAGCAGCCCCGCAGTGGCGGAGCCCAACAATGAGCAGTTCTTC
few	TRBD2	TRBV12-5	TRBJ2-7	CASGYSSGTYEQYF	TGTGCTAGTGGTTACTCTAGCGGGACTTACGAGCAGTACTTC
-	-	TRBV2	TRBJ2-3	CASSDLVRPDTQYF	TGTGCCAGCAGTGACCTCGTCCGGCCAGATACGCAGTATTTT
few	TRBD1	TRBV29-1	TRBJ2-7	CSVAMGTGGREQYF	TGCAGCGTGGCGATGGGGACAGGGGGCCGCGAGCAGTACTTC
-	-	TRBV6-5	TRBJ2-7	CASSSIRGDEQYF	TGTGCCAGCAGTTCCATCAGGGGAGACGAGCAGTACTTC
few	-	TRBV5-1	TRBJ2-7	CASSSGTHSYEQYF	TGCGCCAGCAGCTCTGGGACACACTCCTACGAGCAGTACTTC
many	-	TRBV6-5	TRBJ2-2	CASSYSPTDTGELFF	TGTGCCAGCAGTTACTCCCCGACTGACACCGGGGAGCTGTTTTTT
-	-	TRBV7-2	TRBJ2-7	CASSRWTVDYEQYF	TGTGCCAGCAGCAGGTGGACGGTCGATTACGAGCAGTACTTC
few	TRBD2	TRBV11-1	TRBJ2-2	CASSPSGGVVLELFF	TGTGCCAGCAGCCCCAGCGGGGGGGTCGTTCTGGAGCTGTTTTTT
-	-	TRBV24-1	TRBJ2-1	CATSEIRMGEQFF	TGTGCCACCAGTGAAATTCGAATGGGCGAGCAGTTCTTC
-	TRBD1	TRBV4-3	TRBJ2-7	CASSQGVRDRAYEQYF	TGCGCCAGCAGCCAAGGGGTTAGGGACAGGGCCTACGAGCAGTACTTC
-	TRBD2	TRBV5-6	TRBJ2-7	CASSWTSVPYEQYF	TGTGCCAGCAGCTGGACTAGCGTTCCCTACGAGCAGTACTTC
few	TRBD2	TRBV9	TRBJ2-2	CASSVSGAYTGELFF	TGTGCCAGCAGCGTAAGCGGGGCCTACACCGGGGAGCTGTTTTTT
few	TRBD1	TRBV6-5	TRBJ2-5	CASSFGLQRDRGIQETQYF	TGTGCCAGCAGTTTCGGACTCCAACGGGACAGGGGGATTCAAGAGACCCAGTACTTC
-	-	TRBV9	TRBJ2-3	CASSVEDTQYF	TGTGCCAGCAGCGTGGAAGATACGCAGTATTTT